These T cell receptor beta chains were read from a single sample in a study of blood T cell repertoires in COVID-19. This table comes from immunoSEQ multiplex PCR, and its TCRdb copy is limited to in-frame clones, with some not included. Here the sample spans about 370,000 clones, approximately 87% being singletons. Sequences were obtained from peripheral blood. The receptors shown here come from a woman under 40 with COVID-19, enrolled during active disease. The CDR3 runs from the conserved cysteine through the conserved F or W. A D gene is named only where the DNA matches it firmly.

d_call | j_call | v_call | cdr3_aa
. | TRBJ2-7 | TRBV5-1 | CASSFPDRYEQYF
TRBD2 | TRBJ2-1 | TRBV6-6 | CASGTSGSYNEQFF
. | TRBJ2-7 | TRBV7-9 | CASIRSSYEQYF
TRBD2 | TRBJ2-2 | TRBV29-1 | CSVTSGSRAGELFF
TRBD2 | TRBJ2-3 | TRBV6-5 | CASGGLAGAADTQYF
TRBD1 | TRBJ2-7 | TRBV6-1 | CASSDWTGGMEQYF
TRBD2 | TRBJ2-1 | TRBV28 | CASSRGGRNEQFF
TRBD1 | TRBJ2-5 | TRBV5-4 | CASSTAGTGIETQYF
. | TRBJ1-2 | TRBV2 | CASSWEKEDGYTF
. | TRBJ2-1 | TRBV6-5 | CASSPYRNEQFF
. | TRBJ1-5 | TRBV30 | CAWSVYRGENQPQHF
. | TRBJ1-3 | TRBV4-1 | CASSQDGGRPGNTIYF
TRBD2 | TRBJ2-2 | TRBV10-1 | CASSDPGLAGGPGELFF
. | TRBJ1-2 | TRBV12-3/TRBV12-4 | CASSPGDRGYTF
. | TRBJ2-1 | TRBV19 | CASSIWSSNEQFF
TRBD1 | TRBJ2-7 | TRBV4-3 | CASSNRGPSYEQYF
TRBD1 | TRBJ1-2 | TRBV7-9 | CASSLDRDSGGYTF